This T cell receptor (beta chain) derives from a study of cytomegalovirus exposure and HLA in healthy donors. Points from the study as a whole: A few CMV-associated chains proved CMV antigen-specific in vitro. Usually a TCR sequence was rare, but some public TCRs were found in many donors. The classifier was said to identify cytomegalovirus status with high specificity and sensitivity.

Per the germline V gene, CDR1 is MNHEY and CDR2 is SVGAGI. The CDR3 spans 15 residues. Trimming removed 2 bases at V and 5 bases at J, with 16 bases between. As regards this clone: Its antigen is not known.

TCRdb keeps only in-frame clones here, not all; method: immunoSEQ multiplex PCR. The sample yields some 59,000 clones, roughly 89% seen once. Among the roughly 120 subjects of the validation cohort, separate from the 666-subject first cohort, were the donors. The chain uses TRBV6-5 and TRBJ2-7, with D possibly matching TRBD2 (5 bases). This TCR was sampled from a woman under 30 in good health and CMV-seropositive. The specimen was PBMCs. CDR3: CASSYGVGSGHEQYF. The CDR3 DNA follows: TGTGCCAGCAGTTACGGGGTGGGCAGCGGCCACGAGCAGTACTTC.